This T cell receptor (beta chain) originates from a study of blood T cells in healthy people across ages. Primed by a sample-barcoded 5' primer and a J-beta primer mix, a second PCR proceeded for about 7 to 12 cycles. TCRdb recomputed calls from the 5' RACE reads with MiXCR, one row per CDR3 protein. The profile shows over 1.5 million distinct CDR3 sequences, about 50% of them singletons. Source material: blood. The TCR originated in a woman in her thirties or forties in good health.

The CDR3, as DNA: TGTGCCAGCAGCCCACAGGGCCCTGAAGCTTTCTTT. Protein: CASSPQGPEAFF. The chain combines TRBV14 with TRBJ1-1; D may be TRBD1 (6 bases). CDR1 is SGHDN, CDR2 FVKESK, per germline. Between the trimmed V and J ends, which lost 4 bases and 6 bases, there was a span of 9 bases. The CDR3 runs 12 residues.